This note documents a single T cell receptor beta chain sequence. Clones were sequenced by immunoSEQ multiplex PCR, and TCRdb holds only the in-frame ones, with some missing. This sample yields around 250,000 clones, of which about 90% are seen a single time; 4.1% belongs to the top ten. Trimming left V 3 bases short and J 6 bases short, with 16 bases between. Germline V gene lookup returns CDR1 SGHVS and CDR2 FNYEAQ. The CDR3 is made up of 15 amino acids. This record comes from a study of blood T cell repertoires in COVID-19. Overall study context: T cells, B-cell-depleted T cells, or PBMCs supplied cDNA or gDNA.

Residents of 24 US areas, aged about 18 to 89 years, made up the participants. The material sequenced was PBMCs or T cells enriched from blood (not recorded which). This TCR was sampled from a woman in her thirties with acute COVID-19. The chain employs TRBV7-6 and TRBJ2-3; D might be TRBD2 (6 bases). The CDR3 spells CASSLGTHGLDTQYF. The CDR3 nucleotides read TGTGCCAGCAGCTTGGGGACTCACGGATTGGATACGCAGTATTTT.